This T cell receptor beta chain originates from a study of patients and donors after allogeneic stem cell transplantation. TCRdb reprocessed the RT-PCR reads via MiXCR and lists one record per CDR3 protein. Among 800,000 to 1,000,000 distinct CDR3 sequences, roughly 17% were seen once, and the ten largest hold approximately 5.9%. The table lists this clonotype with a few counts. The source of this sequence is a human donor who was either an allogeneic HSCT recipient or a stem cell or donor lymphocyte infusion donor (not recorded which). It is not recorded whose cells these are; they may come from a transplant donor. Material: blood, either unsorted or a sorted T cell fraction (not recorded which).

The CDR3 region has the DNA TGTGCCACGGGAGGGGTCACTGAAGCTTTCTTT. Translation gives CATGGVTEAFF. The chain carries TRBV10-3 and TRBJ1-1, with a weak D call TRBD1 (5 bases). Trimming cost V 10 bases and J 4 bases, with 10 bases left between them. Germline values: CDR1 ENHRY, CDR2 SYGVKD. The CDR3 has 11 amino acids.